This T cell receptor (beta chain) comes out of a study of radiation and T cells in renal cell carcinoma. Study-wide findings and caveats: From baseline, blood top tumor clonotypes peaked at 2 weeks post-radiation.

Sample time point: blood 4 weeks post-SBRT, at nephrectomy. Indicated treatment: 15 Gy SBRT to primary tumor, nephrectomy 4 weeks later. The CDR3 length is 14 residues. J lost 6 bases, V lost 5 bases, and 8 bases had no gene match. Germline lookup yields CDR1 SEHNR and CDR2 FQNEAQ (reference sequence). Comment on this clone: Its antigen is unknown.

The repertoire was sequenced with immunoSEQ multiplex PCR; TCRdb's copy has only in-frame clones and lacks some. In the table there are about 78,000 clones, 89% of which are singletons. Sequences were derived from blood, sampled from a patient whose treatment included radiotherapy and nephrectomy. The chain recombines TRBV7-9 with TRBJ1-2, with 8 bases aligning to TRBD1. The receptor's source is a woman aged 70-85 years with renal cell carcinoma. CDR3 coding DNA: TGTGCCAGCAGCCTCCAGGGGGCGACCCATGGCTACACCTTC. Translation: CASSLQGATHGYTF. Full variable domain (rest looked up from reference TRBV7-9 and TRBJ1-2): DTGVSQNPRHKITKRGQNVTFRCDPISEHNRLYWYRQTLGQGPEFLTYFQNEAQLEKSRLLSDRFSAERPKGSFSTLEIQRTEQGDSAMYLCASSLQGATHGYTFGSGTRLTVV.